This paragraph covers one TCR beta chain sequence. The antigen is not known. V gave up 5 bases and J gave up 2 bases, with 10 bases separating them. Looked up from germline, CDR1 is SGHRS and CDR2 is YFSETQ. The CDR3 extends over 13 amino acids. Assay used: immunoSEQ multiplex PCR; TCRdb lists only in-frame clones, some missing. The sample contains some 39,000 clones, 65% to 90% of which appear only once. The data were taken from a study of Ad26.COV2.S vaccination and SARS-CoV-2 variants. Study results and limitations: For non-spike TCRs, breadth in vaccine recipients resembled that in placebo recipients. In TCR breadth and depth analyses, total T cell responses may have been underestimated. Those who received the vaccine showed greater spike-specific TCR breadth than those given placebo. CD8+ and CD4+ T cells specific for spike reportedly responded with substantial breadth after vaccination.

This specimen was peripheral blood, taken after recovery from COVID-19. The V and J genes are TRBV5-1 and TRBJ1-1, with TRBD1 as a possible D gene (6 bases). This TCR was recovered from a human donor who had recovered from COVID-19. CDR3 residues: CASSKDRNTEAFF. The DNA of the CDR3 is TGCGCCAGCAGTAAGGACAGAAACACTGAAGCTTTCTTT.